This T cell receptor (beta chain) is from a study of cytomegalovirus exposure and HLA in healthy donors. General study points: Clonal expansion was found to be greater in HLA-associated TCR beta chains than in equally common others in a later analysis. Later on, a genetic analysis was performed. It linked a missense variant in DCLRE1C with V- and J-gene trimming of TCR beta.

Primers included in the PCR were 60 Vbeta and 13 Jbeta primers. TCRdb's table, derived via immunoSEQ multiplex PCR, lists solely in-frame clones and lacks some. The sample lists some 120,000 clones, over 75% occurring once. V shed 2 bases and J 7 bases; nucleotides not matched to a gene: 3. Germline values: CDR1 SGHTA, CDR2 FQGTGA. CDR3 length: 16 amino acids. With respect to this clone: Its antigen is undetermined.

This TCR derives from a woman aged 18-29 years in good health and CMV-seronegative. The sequenced material came from PBMCs. The V gene is TRBV7-3, the J gene TRBJ2-1; 15 nucleotides align to TRBD2. The CDR3 DNA is TGTGCCAGCAGCTTAGGGACTAGCGGGGGGAGGAATGAGCAGTTCTTC. It is translated as CASSLGTSGGRNEQFF.